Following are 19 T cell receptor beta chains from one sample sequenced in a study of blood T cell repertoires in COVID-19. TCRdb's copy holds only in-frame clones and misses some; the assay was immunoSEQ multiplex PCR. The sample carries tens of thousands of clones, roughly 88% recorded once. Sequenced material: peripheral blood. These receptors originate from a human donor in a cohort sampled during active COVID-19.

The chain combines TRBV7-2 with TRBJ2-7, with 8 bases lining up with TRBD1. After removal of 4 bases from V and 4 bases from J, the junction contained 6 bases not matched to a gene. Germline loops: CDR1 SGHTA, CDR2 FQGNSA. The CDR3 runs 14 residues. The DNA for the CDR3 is TGTGCCAGCAGCTCCGGGACAGGACCTTACGAGCAGTACTTC. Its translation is CASSSGTGPYEQYF. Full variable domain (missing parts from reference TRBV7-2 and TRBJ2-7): GAGVSQSPSNKVTEKGKDVELRCDPISGHTALYWYRQSLGQGLEFLIYFQGNSAPDKSGLPSDRFSAERTGGSVSTLTIQRTQQEDSAVYLCASSSGTGPYEQYFGPGTRLTVT.

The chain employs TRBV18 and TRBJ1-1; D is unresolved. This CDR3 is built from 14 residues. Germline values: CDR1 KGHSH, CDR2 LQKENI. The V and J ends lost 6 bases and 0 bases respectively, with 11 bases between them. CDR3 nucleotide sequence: TGTGCCAGCTCGGCTACTAGGTTGAACACTGAAGCTTTCTTT. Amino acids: CASSATRLNTEAFF.

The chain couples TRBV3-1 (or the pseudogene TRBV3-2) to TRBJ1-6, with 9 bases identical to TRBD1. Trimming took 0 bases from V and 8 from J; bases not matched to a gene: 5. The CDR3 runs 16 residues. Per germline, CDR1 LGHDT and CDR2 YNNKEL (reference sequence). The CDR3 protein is CASSQDGGTGYSPLHF. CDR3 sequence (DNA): TGTGCCAGCAGCCAAGATGGAGGGACAGGGTATTCACCCCTCCACTTT.

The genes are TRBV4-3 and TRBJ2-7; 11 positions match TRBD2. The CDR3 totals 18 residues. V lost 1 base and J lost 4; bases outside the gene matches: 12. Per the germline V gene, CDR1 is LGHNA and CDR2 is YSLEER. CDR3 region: CASSQAWAIAGGPYEQYF. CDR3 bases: TGCGCCAGCAGCCAAGCTTGGGCAATAGCGGGAGGGCCATACGAGCAGTACTTC.

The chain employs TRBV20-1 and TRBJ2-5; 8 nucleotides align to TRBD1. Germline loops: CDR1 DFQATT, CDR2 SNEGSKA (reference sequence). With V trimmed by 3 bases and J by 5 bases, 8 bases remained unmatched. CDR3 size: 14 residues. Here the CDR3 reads CSASAPTGGETQYF. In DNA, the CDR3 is TGCAGTGCTAGTGCCCCTACAGGGGGGGAGACCCAGTACTTC.

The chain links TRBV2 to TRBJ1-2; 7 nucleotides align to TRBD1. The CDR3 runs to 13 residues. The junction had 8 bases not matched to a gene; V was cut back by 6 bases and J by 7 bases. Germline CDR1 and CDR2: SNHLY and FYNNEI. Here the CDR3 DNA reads TGTGCCAGCAGACGACAGGGTCTGTCTGGCTACACCTTC. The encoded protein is CASRRQGLSGYTF. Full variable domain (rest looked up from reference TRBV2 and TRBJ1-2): EPEVTQTPSHQVTQMGQEVILRCVPISNHLYFYWYRQILGQKVEFLVSFYNNEISEKSEIFDDQFSVERPDGSNFTLKIRSTKLEDSAMYFCASRRQGLSGYTFGSGTRLTVV.

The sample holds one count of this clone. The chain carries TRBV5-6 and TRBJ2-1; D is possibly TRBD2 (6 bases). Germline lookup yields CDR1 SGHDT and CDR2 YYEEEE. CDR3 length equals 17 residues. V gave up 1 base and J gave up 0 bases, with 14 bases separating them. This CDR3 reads CASSLLMGGSSYNEQFF. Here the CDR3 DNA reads TGTGCCAGCAGCTTGTTGATGGGGGGAAGCTCCTACAATGAGCAGTTCTTC.

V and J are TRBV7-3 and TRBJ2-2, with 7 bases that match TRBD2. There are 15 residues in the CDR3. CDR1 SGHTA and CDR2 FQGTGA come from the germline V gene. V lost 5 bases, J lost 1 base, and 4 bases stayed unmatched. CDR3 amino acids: CASSQLAGNTGELFF. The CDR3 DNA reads TGTGCCAGCAGCCAATTAGCGGGGAACACCGGGGAGCTGTTTTTT. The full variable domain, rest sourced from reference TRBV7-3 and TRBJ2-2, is GAGVSQTPSNKVTEKGKYVELRCDPISGHTALYWYRQSLGQGPEFLIYFQGTGAADDSGLPNDRFFAVRPEGSVSTLKIQRTERGDSAVYLCASSQLAGNTGELFFGEGSRLTVL.

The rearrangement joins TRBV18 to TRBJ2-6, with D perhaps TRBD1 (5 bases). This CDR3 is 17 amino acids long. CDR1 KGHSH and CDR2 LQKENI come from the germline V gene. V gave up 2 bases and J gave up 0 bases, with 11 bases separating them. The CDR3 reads CASSPNRPVSGANVLTF. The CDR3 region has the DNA TGTGCCAGCTCACCAAACAGGCCAGTCTCTGGGGCCAACGTCCTGACTTTC.

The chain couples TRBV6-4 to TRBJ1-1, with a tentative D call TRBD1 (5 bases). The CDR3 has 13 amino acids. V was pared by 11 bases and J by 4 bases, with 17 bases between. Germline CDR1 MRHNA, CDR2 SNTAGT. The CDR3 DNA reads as TGTGCCCCAGCGATCAGGGTAGGCACTGAAGCTTTCTTT. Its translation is CAPAIRVGTEAFF.

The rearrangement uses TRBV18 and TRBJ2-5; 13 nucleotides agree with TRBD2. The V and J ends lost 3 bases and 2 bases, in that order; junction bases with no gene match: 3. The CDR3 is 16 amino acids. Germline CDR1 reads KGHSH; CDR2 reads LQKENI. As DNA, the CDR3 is TGTGCCAGCTCACCCCCACTAGCGGGGGGGCAAGAGACCCAGTACTTC. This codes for CASSPPLAGGQETQYF.

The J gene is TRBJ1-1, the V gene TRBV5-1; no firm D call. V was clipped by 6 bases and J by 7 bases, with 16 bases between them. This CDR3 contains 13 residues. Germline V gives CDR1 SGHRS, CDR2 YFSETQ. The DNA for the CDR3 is TGCGCCAGCATCACCCCAGGAGGGAATGAAGCTTTCTTT. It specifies CASITPGGNEAFF.

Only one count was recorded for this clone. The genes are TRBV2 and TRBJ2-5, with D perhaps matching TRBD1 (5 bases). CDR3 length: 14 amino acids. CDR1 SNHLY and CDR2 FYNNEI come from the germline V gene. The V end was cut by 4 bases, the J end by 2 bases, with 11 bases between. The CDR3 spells CASSAGRVQETQYF. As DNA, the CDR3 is TGTGCCAGCAGTGCCGGCAGGGTACAAGAGACCCAGTACTTC.

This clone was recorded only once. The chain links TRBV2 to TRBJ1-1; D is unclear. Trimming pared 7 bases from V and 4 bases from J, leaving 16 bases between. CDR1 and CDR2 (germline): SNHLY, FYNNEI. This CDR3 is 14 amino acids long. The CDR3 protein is CASTRREGSTEAFF. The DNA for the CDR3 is TGTGCCAGCACTCGACGGGAAGGGAGCACTGAAGCTTTCTTT.

DNA of the CDR3: TGTGCCAGTACTGGGAGGGGAGCTTACGGAAACACCATATATTTT. Translating it yields CASTGRGAYGNTIYF. This chain uses TRBV19 with TRBJ1-3; TRBD1 is a possible D gene (5 bases). From germline, CDR1 is LNHDA and CDR2 SQIVND (reference sequence). Trimming removed 7 bases at V and 4 bases at J, with 17 bases between. The CDR3 loop spans 15 amino acids.

CDR3 bases: TGTGCCAGCACTAGCGGGGCTTCCAACGAGCAGTACTTC. It translates to CASTSGASNEQYF. The chain has TRBV9 and TRBJ2-7; 9 bases line up with TRBD2. Per germline, CDR1 SGDLS and CDR2 YYNGEE. The CDR3 has 13 residues. J lost 5 bases, V lost 6 bases, and 6 bases had no gene match. The full variable domain, with the rest looked up from reference TRBV9 and TRBJ2-7, is DSGVTQTPKHLITATGQRVTLRCSPRSGDLSVYWYQQSLDQGLQFLIQYYNGEERAKGNILERFSAQQFPDLHSELNLSSLELGDSALYFCASTSGASNEQYFGPGTRLTVT.

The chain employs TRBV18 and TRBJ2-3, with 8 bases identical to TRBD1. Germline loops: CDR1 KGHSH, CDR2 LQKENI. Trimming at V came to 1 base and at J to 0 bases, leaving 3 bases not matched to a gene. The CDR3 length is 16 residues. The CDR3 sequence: CASSPQWTGSTDTQYF. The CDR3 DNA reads TGTGCCAGCTCACCACAGTGGACAGGGAGCACAGATACGCAGTATTTT.

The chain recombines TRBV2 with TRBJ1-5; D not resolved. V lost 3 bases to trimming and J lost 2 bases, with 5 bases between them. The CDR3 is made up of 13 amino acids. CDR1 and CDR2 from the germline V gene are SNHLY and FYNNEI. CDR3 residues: CASSEEGNQPQHF. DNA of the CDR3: TGTGCCAGCAGTGAGGAGGGCAATCAGCCCCAGCATTTT. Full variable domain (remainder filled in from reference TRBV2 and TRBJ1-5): EPEVTQTPSHQVTQMGQEVILRCVPISNHLYFYWYRQILGQKVEFLVSFYNNEISEKSEIFDDQFSVERPDGSNFTLKIRSTKLEDSAMYFCASSEEGNQPQHFGDGTRLSIL.

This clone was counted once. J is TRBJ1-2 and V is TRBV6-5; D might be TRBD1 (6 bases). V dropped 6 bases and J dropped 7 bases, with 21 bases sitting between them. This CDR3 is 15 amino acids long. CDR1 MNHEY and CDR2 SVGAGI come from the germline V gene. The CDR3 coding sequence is TGTGCCAGCAGACAGCTTCAGGGGTTAATCGGTGGCTACACCTTC. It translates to CASRQLQGLIGGYTF.